Described below is a single T cell receptor beta chain sequence and its context. No antigen is known for it. Trimming stripped 6 bases from V and 0 bases from J, with 6 bases between. The germline gives CDR1 SNHLY, CDR2 FYNNEI. The length of the CDR3 is 12 residues. This specimen belongs to a study of cytomegalovirus exposure and HLA in healthy donors. Broader study findings: Donors belonging to an Asian-associated ancestry cluster reportedly showed fewer N-insertions in productive TCRs than the approximately 670-donor mean, according to what a later analysis found.

The primer mix had 60 Vbeta and 13 Jbeta primers. Sequencing used immunoSEQ multiplex PCR; TCRdb keeps in-frame clones, though not all of them. Here the sample spans 240,000 or so clones, 81% being singletons. This sequence joins TRBV2 and TRBJ2-7; the D gene is possibly TRBD1 (5 bases). The TCR comes from an older woman in good health and CMV-seropositive. Sequencing was done on a sample of PBMCs. The DNA of the CDR3 is TGTGCCAGCAGGGGGCCCTCCTACGAGCAGTACTTC. Its translation: CASRGPSYEQYF.